The 20 T cell receptor beta chains below were found in one sample sequenced in a study of shared clonotypes between healthy human individuals. The repertoire was sequenced with immunoSEQ multiplex PCR; TCRdb's copy has only in-frame clones and lacks some. The sample contains approximately 700,000 clones, roughly 72% of which appear only once. The source material was memory CD4+ T cells sorted from blood. Regarding subset: CD45RA-negative fraction. The receptor set was obtained from a woman aged 30 to 39 in good health.

This clone was seen a handful of times. V and J are TRBV9 and TRBJ1-2, with 8 nucleotides matching TRBD1. Germline CDR1 is SGDLS and CDR2 is YYNGEE. V lost 3 bases, J lost 3 bases, and 4 bases stayed unmatched. CDR3 length: 14 amino acids. The CDR3 reads CASSAGQGHYGYTF. CDR3 bases: TGTGCCAGCAGCGCCGGACAGGGCCACTATGGCTACACCTTC.

This clone was detected only once. The V call is TRBV30, the J call TRBJ2-1; 9 nucleotides align to TRBD1. The V and J ends lost 2 bases and 3 bases, in that order; junction bases with no gene match: 5. The CDR3 spans 15 residues. CDR1 is GTSNPN, CDR2 SVGIG, per germline (reference sequence). The CDR3 loop reads CAWSRGQGFYNEQFF. For the CDR3, the DNA is TGTGCCTGGAGTAGGGGACAGGGCTTCTACAATGAGCAGTTCTTC.

This clone has a handful of counts. The V gene is TRBV11-3, the J gene TRBJ1-1; D uncertain. Trimming removed 3 bases at V and 1 base at J, with 6 bases between. In germline, CDR1 is SGHNT, CDR2 YENEEA. CDR3 length: 13 residues. The CDR3 region is CASSLRENTEAFF. In DNA form, the CDR3 reads TGTGCCAGCAGCTTGCGGGAGAACACTGAAGCTTTCTTT.

Note on this clone: Other DNA sequences in this sample translate to the same CDR3. The chain links TRBV28 to TRBJ1-2; tentative D call: TRBD1 (6 bases). Germline V gene lookup returns CDR1 MDHEN and CDR2 SYDVKM. Trimming stripped 5 bases from V and 2 bases from J, with 12 bases between. The length of the CDR3 is 14 residues. The CDR3 DNA follows: TGTGCCAGCAGTCAAACCACAGGGAACTATGGCTACACCTTC. Amino acid sequence: CASSQTTGNYGYTF.

This chain links TRBV5-6 with TRBJ2-5, with 9 nucleotides matching TRBD2. The germline gives CDR1 SGHDT, CDR2 YYEEEE. V dropped 2 bases and J dropped 5; count of bases not matched to a gene: 7. This CDR3 comprises 15 residues. CDR3 sequence reads: CASSFRSSGTETQYF. In nucleotides, the CDR3 is TGTGCCAGCAGCTTTCGGTCTAGCGGGACGGAGACCCAGTACTTC.

The chain uses TRBV10-2 and TRBJ2-7, with TRBD1 identical over 9 bases. J lost 5 bases, V lost 6 bases, and 8 bases had no gene match. This CDR3 contains 14 residues. Germline V CDR1 and CDR2: WSHSY, SAAADI. CDR3 amino acids: CASSIQGAGDEQYF. The CDR3 region has the DNA TGCGCCAGCAGCATACAGGGGGCTGGCGACGAGCAGTACTTC.

The sample holds many counts of this clone. As DNA, the CDR3 is TGTGCCAGCAGCCCCGGTAGGAGGGATGAAAAACTGTTTTTT. Translated: CASSPGRRDEKLFF. The chain joins TRBV14 to TRBJ1-4; no definite D call. CDR1 is SGHDN and CDR2 is FVKESK in the germline V gene. The CDR3 loop spans 14 amino acids. Trimming left V 4 bases short and J 6 bases short, with 12 bases between.

The chain recombines TRBV19 with TRBJ2-6; D uncertain. In germline, CDR1 is LNHDA, CDR2 SQIVND (reference sequence). V dropped 9 bases and J dropped 0 bases, with 12 bases sitting between them. This CDR3 spans 15 amino acids. CDR3 in DNA: TGTGCCAGCGTCTCTCAGAGCTCTGGGGCCAACGTCCTGACTTTC. This translates into CASVSQSSGANVLTF.

This clone was counted only a few times. V usage is TRBV11-2 and J usage is TRBJ2-1; tentative D call: TRBD2 (5 bases). The CDR3 extends over 16 amino acids. Germline CDR1 is SGHAT and CDR2 is FQNNGV. Trimming removed 3 bases at V and 12 bases at J, with 24 bases between. The CDR3 DNA reads TGTGCCAGCAGCTTTCCGCCGGACTCTACGCTCGGAGCGCAGTTCTTC. It is translated as CASSFPPDSTLGAQFF.

The chain recombines TRBV2 with TRBJ2-2, with D maybe TRBD1 (5 bases). CDR1 and CDR2 (germline): SNHLY, FYNNEI. V lost 5 bases and J 7 bases, leaving 8 bases between the germline ends. This CDR3 has 12 residues. DNA for the CDR3: TGTGCCAGCAGTCCCGACAGCGGGGAGCTGTTTTTT. It yields the protein CASSPDSGELFF.

The V gene is TRBV28, the J gene TRBJ1-5, with TRBD1 as a possible D gene (6 bases). CDR1 is MDHEN and CDR2 is SYDVKM in the germline V gene. The length of the CDR3 is 15 residues. V gave up 5 bases and J gave up 6 bases, with 17 bases separating them. The CDR3: CASSTVQGFGQPQHF. CDR3 sequence (DNA): TGTGCCAGCAGTACTGTACAGGGATTCGGTCAGCCCCAGCATTTT.

Notes on this clone: A far larger clone is only one base removed, so a read error is likely. The V call is TRBV2, the J call TRBJ2-7; 7 bases align to TRBD2. CDR1 SNHLY and CDR2 FYNNEI come from the germline V gene. Trimming cost V 6 bases and J 2 bases; bases outside gene matches: 13. This CDR3 is built from 16 residues. CDR3 loop: CASSLEGGIETYEQYF. The DNA of the CDR3 is TGTGCCAGCAGCCTCGAGGGAGGGATTGAGACCTACGAGCAGTACTTC.

The chain's CDR3 is CASSAEGRETQYF. CDR3 DNA sequence: TGTGCCAGCAGTGCGGAGGGGAGAGAGACCCAGTACTTC. The V gene is TRBV2, the J gene TRBJ2-5, with a weak D call TRBD2 (6 bases). V was shortened by 4 bases and J by 4 bases, with 10 bases between the two germline ends. From germline, CDR1 is SNHLY and CDR2 FYNNEI. The CDR3 has 13 amino acids.

V is TRBV7-3 and J is TRBJ2-1; TRBD2 agrees at 7 bases. J lost 5 bases, V lost 5 bases, and 6 bases had no gene match. Germline CDR1 and CDR2: SGHTA and FQGTGA. CDR3 length equals 14 residues. CDR3 sequence (DNA): TGTGCCAGCAGCCCTATAGCGGGCGACAATGAGCAGTTCTTC. It is translated as CASSPIAGDNEQFF.

With respect to this clone: Mismatch with germline at one junction end may stem from a read error. The V call is TRBV9, the J call TRBJ2-2; 10 bases align to TRBD1. CDR3 size: 17 residues. Germline V gives CDR1 SGDLS, CDR2 YYNGEE. The CDR3 here is CASNVRDRGLNTGELFF. DNA for the CDR3: TGTGCCAGCAACGTACGGGACAGGGGCTTGAACACCGGGGAGCTGTTTTTT.

The V gene is TRBV28, the J gene TRBJ2-6, with 8 nucleotides matching TRBD1. The CDR3 length is 16 residues. The V segment lost 9 bases and the J segment 2 bases; nucleotides outside the gene matches: 9. Germline lookup yields CDR1 MDHEN and CDR2 SYDVKM. In DNA, the CDR3 is TGTGCCAGTGTTTCCAGGGGGCGTACTGGGGCCAACGTCCTGACTTTC. The encoded protein is CASVSRGRTGANVLTF.

The V gene is TRBV5-8, the J gene TRBJ2-6; D is undetermined. CDR1 SGHTS and CDR2 YDEGEE come from the germline V gene. Trimming stripped 0 bases from V and 0 bases from J, with 13 bases between. This CDR3 comprises 18 residues. The CDR3 sequence: CASSLVKVSDSGANVLTF. CDR3 coding DNA: TGTGCCAGCAGCTTGGTCAAGGTCTCCGACTCTGGGGCCAACGTCCTGACTTTC.

The V call is TRBV6-1, the J call TRBJ1-1; D gene unclear. The CDR3 is made up of 13 amino acids. Germline V gene data show CDR1 as MNHNS and CDR2 as SASEGT. Trimming shortened V by 3 bases and J by 2 bases, and 7 bases separated the two germline ends. The CDR3 nucleotides are TGTGCCAGCAGTGACGCTGCTAACACTGAAGCTTTCTTT. The encoded protein is CASSDAANTEAFF.

The chain couples TRBV4-1 to TRBJ2-7; a weak D match, TRBD1 (6 bases). The V gene lost 2 bases and the J gene lost 2 bases, with 13 bases spanning the gap. Germline CDR1 is MGHRA and CDR2 is YSYEKL. The CDR3 is 15 residues long. In DNA form, the CDR3 reads TGCGCCAGCAGCCAATCCGGGACACGAACCTACGAGCAGTACTTC. It is translated as CASSQSGTRTYEQYF.

This clone came up a few times. The chain carries TRBV19 and TRBJ2-7; 7 nucleotides agree with TRBD2. After removal of 10 bases from V and 0 bases from J, the junction contained 6 bases not matched to a gene. The CDR3 contains 13 residues. CDR1 LNHDA and CDR2 SQIVND come from the germline V gene (reference sequence). CDR3 sequence: CATRGVASYEQYF. The CDR3 DNA follows: TGTGCCACCCGGGGGGTTGCCTCCTACGAGCAGTACTTC.